These 15 T cell receptor beta chains share one sample of origin, sequenced in a study of T cell repertoires in cytomegalovirus infection. No antigens are known for them. TCRdb called the reads again in MiXCR, with one record for every CDR3 protein. Among 700,000 to 950,000 distinct CDR3 sequences, about 30% were seen once, and the ten largest hold around 12%. The sequenced sample was cultured CD8+ T cells from PBMCs, obtained from culture after CMV antigen stimulation. Receptors were obtained from a human donor in good health (CMV status not recorded). Some clones in this sample may be carry-over from other donors' samples.

The rearrangement links TRBV3-1 to TRBJ1-2; 8 nucleotides agree with TRBD1. Germline CDR1 and CDR2: LGHDT and YNNKEL (reference sequence). The junction had 9 bases not matched to a gene; V was cut back by 1 base and J by 5 bases. This CDR3 has 16 amino acids. CDR3: CASSQGMGQAPYGYTF. The CDR3 DNA is TGTGCCAGCAGCCAAGGAATGGGACAGGCCCCTTATGGCTACACCTTC.

This clonotype turned up a few times. The DNA of the CDR3 is TGTGCCAGCAGTTTCGCCGGGACAGGGGGCGCCGGGGGTTCCGGGGAGCTGTTTTTT. Protein product: CASSFAGTGGAGGSGELFF. The genes are TRBV12-3 or TRBV12-4 and TRBJ2-2; 12 bases fit TRBD1. V dropped 3 bases and J dropped 6; count of bases not matched to a gene: 14. The CDR3 runs 19 residues.

This clonotype appeared a few times. The V call is TRBV6-5, the J call TRBJ2-1; 9 nucleotides line up with TRBD1. Trimming removed 2 bases from V and 8 bases from J; junction bases left unmatched: 10. This CDR3 has 16 residues. CDR1 and CDR2 (germline): MNHEY, SVGAGI. CDR3 sequence (DNA): TGTGCCAGCAGTTACGACGGACAGGGGCCTTGGGATGAGCAGTTCTTC. Translated, it gives CASSYDGQGPWDEQFF.

The chain recombines TRBV27 with TRBJ2-5; D gene unclear. Germline CDR1 and CDR2: MNHEY and SMNVEV (reference sequence). The CDR3 loop spans 14 amino acids. Trimming removed 5 bases from V and 2 bases from J, with 12 bases in between. This CDR3 reads CASSQIGPQETQYF. The CDR3 DNA is TGTGCCAGCAGTCAGATTGGACCACAAGAGACCCAGTACTTC.

V usage is TRBV19 and J usage is TRBJ1-1; D remains ambiguous. Germline loops: CDR1 LNHDA, CDR2 SQIVND (reference sequence). The CDR3 is 14 amino acids. V lost 3 bases, J lost 11 bases, and 19 bases lay in between. CDR3 coding DNA: TGTGCCAGTAGTATCCTCCCCCTGACACCGATGGCTTTCTTT. It translates to CASSILPLTPMAFF.

This clonotype occurred a few times. The chain couples TRBV5-6 to TRBJ1-3, with TRBD1 identical over 9 bases. CDR1 and CDR2 (germline): SGHDT, YYEEEE. V was clipped by 4 bases and J by 3 bases; unmatched bases: 8. CDR3 length: 16 amino acids. Written as DNA, the CDR3 is TGTGCCAGCAGCCCCACGGGACAGGGAGATGGAAACACCATATATTTT. Translating it yields CASSPTGQGDGNTIYF.

This clonotype was counted ten times or more. V gene TRBV7-9 combines with J gene TRBJ2-7; 7 nucleotides agree with TRBD1. The J segment lost 4 bases and the V segment lost 2 bases, leaving 5 bases of the junction unmatched. Germline loops: CDR1 SEHNR, CDR2 FQNEAQ (reference sequence). This CDR3 is built from 14 residues. DNA for the CDR3: TGTGCCAGCAGCTTACCCGACAGGGTATACGAGCAGTACGTC. As protein: CASSLPDRVYEQYV.

The chain carries TRBV4-2 and TRBJ1-5; 7 nucleotides line up with TRBD1. The CDR3 is made up of 17 amino acids. The V gene end was trimmed by 0 bases and the J gene end by 2 bases; junction bases not matched to a gene: 7. Germline CDR1 is LGHNA and CDR2 is YNFKEQ. In DNA, the CDR3 is TGTGCCAGCAGCCAAGAAGGGGGCCTCCACGGCAATCAGCCCCAGCATTTT. It yields the protein CASSQEGGLHGNQPQHF.

V usage is TRBV19 and J usage is TRBJ1-4; TRBD1 matches 9 bases. This CDR3 has 13 amino acids. Germline V lookup: CDR1 LNHDA, CDR2 SQIVND (reference sequence). After removal of 10 bases from V and 6 bases from J, the junction contained 6 bases not matched to a gene. The CDR3 DNA reads TGTGCCACTACCGGACAGGGGTATGAAAAACTGTTTTTT. Translation: CATTGQGYEKLFF.

This rearrangement joins TRBV7-9 to TRBJ2-2, with D maybe TRBD1 (5 bases). Germline V gene sequence: CDR1 SEHNR, CDR2 FQNEAQ (reference sequence). V shed 4 bases and J shed 4 bases, with 22 bases lying between them. The CDR3 extends over 18 amino acids. CDR3 in DNA: TGTGCCAGCAGCTCGCCGTTCCGTACAGGTGGTTCCACCGGGGAGCTGTTTTTT. Translation gives CASSSPFRTGGSTGELFF.

V and J are TRBV7-9 and TRBJ1-5, with 7 bases matching TRBD1. CDR1 is SEHNR, CDR2 FQNEAQ, per germline (reference sequence). The junction had 5 bases not matched to a gene; V was cut back by 3 bases and J by 3 bases. The CDR3 extends over 15 amino acids. The CDR3 sequence: CASSLEGAVNQPQHF. The CDR3, as DNA: TGTGCCAGCAGCTTGGAGGGGGCGGTCAATCAGCCCCAGCATTTT.

Note on this clonotype: At one boundary the junction diverges from the germline segment, which might be a read error. The V call is TRBV7-6, the J call TRBJ2-3; TRBD1 agrees at 8 bases. From germline, CDR1 is SGHVS and CDR2 FNYEAQ. There are 15 residues in the CDR3. CDR3 coding DNA: TGTGCTAGCAGCTTAAGGGACAGGCTTGGAGATACGCAGTATTTT. Translation: CASSLRDRLGDTQYF.

The gene calls are TRBV19 and TRBJ1-1; 11 bases are shared with TRBD1. Trimming removed 7 bases from V and 5 bases from J; junction bases left unmatched: 15. Germline V CDR1 and CDR2: LNHDA, SQIVND (reference sequence). The CDR3 consists of 17 residues. This CDR3 is CASNPHLDRGLWTEAFF. CDR3 DNA sequence: TGTGCCAGTAACCCCCATTTGGACAGGGGGCTTTGGACTGAAGCTTTCTTT.

V is TRBV19 and J is TRBJ2-5; D gene unclear. In germline, CDR1 is LNHDA, CDR2 SQIVND (reference sequence). The CDR3 totals 13 residues. The V end lost 9 bases, the J end lost 5 bases, and 16 bases lay between the germline ends. The chain's CDR3 is CASREWVSETQYF. As DNA, the CDR3 is TGTGCCAGCCGAGAGTGGGTGTCCGAGACCCAGTACTTC.

This clonotype was recorded many times. V usage is TRBV12-3 or TRBV12-4 and J usage is TRBJ1-2; no clear D. The CDR3 consists of 14 residues. The V end lost 6 bases, the J end lost 4 bases, and 15 bases lay between the germline ends. CDR3 in amino acids: CASSSARGSYGYTF. In DNA, the CDR3 is TGTGCCAGCAGCTCTGCCCGGGGATCCTATGGCTACACCTTC.